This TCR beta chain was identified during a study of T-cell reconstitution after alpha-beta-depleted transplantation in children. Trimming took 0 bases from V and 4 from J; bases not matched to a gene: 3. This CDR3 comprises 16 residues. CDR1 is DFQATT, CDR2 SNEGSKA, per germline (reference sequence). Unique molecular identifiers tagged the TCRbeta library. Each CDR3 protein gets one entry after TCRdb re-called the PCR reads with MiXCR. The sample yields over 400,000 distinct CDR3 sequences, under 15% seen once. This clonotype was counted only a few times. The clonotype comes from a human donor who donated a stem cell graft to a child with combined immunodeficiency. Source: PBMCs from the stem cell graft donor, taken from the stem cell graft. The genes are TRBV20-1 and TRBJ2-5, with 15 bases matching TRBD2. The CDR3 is CSARDPGLAGGETQYF. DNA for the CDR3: TGCAGTGCTAGAGACCCGGGACTAGCGGGGGGAGAGACCCAGTACTTC.